This TCR beta chain was captured by sequencing in a study of radiation and T cells in renal cell carcinoma. Study details: Nephrectomy followed 15 Gy stereotactic body radiation by 4 weeks.

On this clone itself: What it binds is not known.

Generated by immunoSEQ multiplex PCR, the TCRdb table keeps only in-frame clones and is missing some. The sample records approximately 140,000 clones, less than 90% being singletons. Findings and caveats of the study: From baseline, blood top tumor clonotypes peaked at 2 weeks post-radiation. Pretreatment tumor biopsies were lacking, so baseline clonotypes are unknown.

Time point meaning: baseline pretreatment blood. Treatment reported: 15 Gy SBRT to primary tumor, nephrectomy 4 weeks later. After SBRT, blood was collected at 2 and 4 weeks, plus baseline. The CDR3 is 15 residues long. The V gene lost 0 bases and the J gene lost 8 bases, with 15 bases spanning the gap. The germline V gene has CDR1 SGDLS and CDR2 YYNGEE. This chain connects TRBV9 to TRBJ2-1, with D hard to call. This receptor was obtained from a woman between 50 and 59 years old with renal cell carcinoma. The source material was blood, sampled from a patient whose treatment included radiotherapy and nephrectomy. DNA for the CDR3: TGTGCCAGCAGCGTAGCTCAGACGCCCATCGATGAGCAGTTCTTC. It is translated as CASSVAQTPIDEQFF.